What follows are 17 T cell receptor beta chains derived from one specimen sequenced in a study of cytomegalovirus exposure and HLA in healthy donors. Primers: 60 Vbeta forward and 13 Jbeta reverse. Profiled with immunoSEQ multiplex PCR; TCRdb holds only in-frame clones, not every one. The data hold 150,000 to 200,000 clones, with nearly 80% observed a single time. Sequencing was performed on PBMCs. The receptors here all came from a man aged 40-55 years in good health and CMV-seropositive.

The rearrangement joins TRBV27 to TRBJ1-1; D remains ambiguous. Germline CDR1 is MNHEY and CDR2 is SMNVEV (reference sequence). The CDR3 consists of 14 residues. The V gene lost 4 bases and the J gene lost 1 base, with 10 bases spanning the gap. Here the CDR3 reads CASSYSLTNTEAFF. The DNA for the CDR3 is TGTGCCAGCAGTTACTCCCTAACGAACACTGAAGCTTTCTTT.

V gene TRBV19 combines with J gene TRBJ2-5; 7 bases agree with TRBD1. The germline gives CDR1 LNHDA, CDR2 SQIVND (reference sequence). CDR3 length: 18 residues. V shed 9 bases, J shed 2 bases, and the junction held 21 bases outside the gene matches. Here the CDR3 DNA reads TGTGCCAGCCGCTCGAGGGCCACAGGGGCTCCGTGGCAAGAGACCCAGTACTTC. Translation: CASRSRATGAPWQETQYF.

The chain has TRBV5-5 and TRBJ2-2; D may be TRBD2 (7 bases). V was pared by 3 bases and J by 2 bases, with 14 bases between. The CDR3 contains 16 residues. CDR1 and CDR2 from the germline V gene are SGHKS and YYEKEE (reference sequence). The DNA for the CDR3 is TGTGCCAGCAGCTCCCAGGCGGGGGCCAACACCGGGGAGCTGTTTTTT. Its protein product is CASSSQAGANTGELFF.

The chain links TRBV6-1 to TRBJ2-7; possibly TRBD2 for D (5 bases). The CDR3 sequence is 13 residues long. Trimming stripped 6 bases from V and 5 bases from J, with 14 bases between. The germline CDR1 and CDR2 sequences are MNHNS and SASEGT. CDR3 loop: CASSFYGVHEQYF. CDR3 in DNA: TGTGCCAGCAGCTTCTACGGGGTTCACGAGCAGTACTTC.

This clone was recorded once. The J gene is TRBJ1-4, the V gene TRBV6-5; the D gene is possibly TRBD1 (5 bases). Looked up from germline, CDR1 is MNHEY and CDR2 is SVGAGI. The germline V and J ends were trimmed by 5 bases and 8 bases, with 12 bases remaining between them. This CDR3 comprises 13 residues. Here the CDR3 DNA reads TGTGCCAGCAGTGCCCGCAGGGAAGAAAAACTGTTTTTT. It specifies CASSARREEKLFF.

This clone was counted once. The J gene is TRBJ1-6, the V gene TRBV6-1; TRBD1 aligns across 9 bases. CDR1 MNHNS and CDR2 SASEGT come from the germline V gene. The CDR3 loop spans 13 amino acids. The V gene end was trimmed by 4 bases and the J gene end by 8 bases; junction bases not matched to a gene: 0. The CDR3 nucleotides are TGTGCCAGCAGTGGGGACAGGGATTCACCCCTCCACTTT. Its protein product is CASSGDRDSPLHF.

This clone has only a few counts. The J gene is TRBJ2-2, the V gene TRBV7-8, with D possibly TRBD1 on 5 matching bases. Germline V gene lookup returns CDR1 SGHVS and CDR2 FQNEAQ. The CDR3 runs to 16 residues. The germline V and J ends were trimmed by 1 base and 1 base, with 10 bases remaining between them. CDR3 residues: CASSLGMGRNTGELFF. CDR3 in DNA: TGTGCCAGCAGCTTAGGAATGGGGCGGAACACCGGGGAGCTGTTTTTT.

The V and J genes are TRBV4-1 and TRBJ2-5; TRBD2 aligns across 8 bases. The V gene end was trimmed by 1 base and the J gene end by 4 bases; junction bases not matched to a gene: 5. The CDR3 loop spans 15 amino acids. Germline CDR1 MGHRA, CDR2 YSYEKL. The CDR3 coding sequence is TGCGCCAGCAGCCAAGCCTCGGGAGGGGGAGAGACCCAGTACTTC. Translating it yields CASSQASGGGETQYF.

The J gene is TRBJ1-4, the V gene TRBV2; no definite D call. The V end was cut by 1 base, the J end by 0 bases, with 12 bases between. The CDR3 length is 17 residues. Germline V gene lookup returns CDR1 SNHLY and CDR2 FYNNEI. For the CDR3, the DNA is TGTGCCAGCAGTGAAGGCGACCGGGAGGCAACTAATGAAAAACTGTTTTTT. Protein sequence: CASSEGDREATNEKLFF.

The chain couples TRBV10-3 to TRBJ2-5, with 12 positions matching TRBD2. Judging by the DNA end, TRBJ2-7 fits better; the J call may be wrong. Looked up from germline, CDR1 is ENHRY and CDR2 is SYGVKD. The CDR3 spans 15 residues. In nucleotides, the CDR3 is TGTGCCATCAATACGCTAGCGGGAGGGCCCCACGAGCAGTACTTC. As protein: CAINTLAGGPHEQYF.

Notes on this clone: Other DNA sequences in this sample translate to the same CDR3. The chain employs TRBV18 and TRBJ2-5, with unresolved D. The V gene's germline CDR1 is KGHSH and CDR2 LQKENI. The germline V and J ends were trimmed by 3 bases and 2 bases, with 7 bases remaining between them. The CDR3 has 13 residues. CDR3 loop: CASSPGQQETQYF. The CDR3 nucleotides read TGTGCCAGCTCACCTGGGCAGCAAGAGACCCAGTACTTC.

The chain joins TRBV19 to TRBJ2-1; TRBD1 aligns across 8 bases. The CDR3 covers 15 residues. Germline trimming cut 6 bases from V and 5 bases from J; bases unmatched to any gene: 9. From germline, CDR1 is LNHDA and CDR2 SQIVND (reference sequence). CDR3 coding DNA: TGTGCCAGTAGCTCGACCGGACAGGGTCACAATGAGCAGTTCTTC. Encoded protein: CASSSTGQGHNEQFF. Full variable domain (missing parts from reference TRBV19 and TRBJ2-1): DGGITQSPKYLFRKEGQNVTLSCEQNLNHDAMYWYRQDPGQGLRLIYYSQIVNDFQKGDIAEGYSVSREKKESFPLTVTSAQKNPTAFYLCASSSTGQGHNEQFFGPGTRLTVL.

The CDR3 protein is CASSPRTSPGELFF. The CDR3, as DNA: TGTGCCAGCAGCCCGAGGACTAGCCCCGGGGAGCTGTTTTTT. The chain combines TRBV9 with TRBJ2-2; 8 nucleotides match TRBD2. The CDR3 has 14 residues. Germline V CDR1 and CDR2: SGDLS, YYNGEE. The J segment lost 6 bases and the V segment lost 4 bases, leaving 5 bases of the junction unmatched. The complete variable domain, with remaining parts taken from reference TRBV9 and TRBJ2-2, reads DSGVTQTPKHLITATGQRVTLRCSPRSGDLSVYWYQQSLDQGLQFLIQYYNGEERAKGNILERFSAQQFPDLHSELNLSSLELGDSALYFCASSPRTSPGELFFGEGSRLTVL.

This chain joins TRBV13 and TRBJ2-3; D perhaps matches TRBD2 (5 bases). V shed 7 bases and J shed 0 bases, with 11 bases lying between them. This CDR3 is 14 amino acids long. Germline V gene lookup returns CDR1 PRHDT and CDR2 FYEKMQ (reference sequence). DNA of the CDR3: TGTGCCAGCATCCTCGGCGGGAGCACAGATACGCAGTATTTT. This codes for CASILGGSTDTQYF.

The chain is built from TRBV2 and TRBJ2-2; weak D call: TRBD1 (5 bases). CDR3 size: 15 residues. Germline V lookup: CDR1 SNHLY, CDR2 FYNNEI. The V gene lost 5 bases and the J gene lost 1 base, with 11 bases spanning the gap. The CDR3 spells CASSTGLGNTGELFF. The CDR3 nucleotides read TGTGCCAGCAGTACAGGTTTAGGGAACACCGGGGAGCTGTTTTTT.

A single count supports this clone. The chain carries TRBV7-3 and TRBJ1-6; unclear D gene. This CDR3 contains 13 residues. V shed 3 bases and J shed 6 bases, with 6 bases lying between them. Germline-derived CDR1 and CDR2 are SGHTA and FQGTGA. CDR3 DNA: TGTGCCAGCAGCTTGCGTGCTAATTCACCCCTCCACTTT. Translating it yields CASSLRANSPLHF. Full variable domain (missing parts from reference TRBV7-3 and TRBJ1-6): GAGVSQTPSNKVTEKGKYVELRCDPISGHTALYWYRQSLGQGPEFLIYFQGTGAADDSGLPNDRFFAVRPEGSVSTLKIQRTERGDSAVYLCASSLRANSPLHFGNGTRLTVT.

The chain couples TRBV9 to TRBJ2-7, with TRBD2 matching 11 bases. This CDR3 has 16 amino acids. The germline CDR1 and CDR2 sequences are SGDLS and YYNGEE. V dropped 4 bases and J dropped 2; count of bases not matched to a gene: 8. The CDR3 DNA is TGTGCCAGCAGCCCTGGGGGGACTAGCGGTACCTACGAGCAGTACTTC. Translated: CASSPGGTSGTYEQYF.